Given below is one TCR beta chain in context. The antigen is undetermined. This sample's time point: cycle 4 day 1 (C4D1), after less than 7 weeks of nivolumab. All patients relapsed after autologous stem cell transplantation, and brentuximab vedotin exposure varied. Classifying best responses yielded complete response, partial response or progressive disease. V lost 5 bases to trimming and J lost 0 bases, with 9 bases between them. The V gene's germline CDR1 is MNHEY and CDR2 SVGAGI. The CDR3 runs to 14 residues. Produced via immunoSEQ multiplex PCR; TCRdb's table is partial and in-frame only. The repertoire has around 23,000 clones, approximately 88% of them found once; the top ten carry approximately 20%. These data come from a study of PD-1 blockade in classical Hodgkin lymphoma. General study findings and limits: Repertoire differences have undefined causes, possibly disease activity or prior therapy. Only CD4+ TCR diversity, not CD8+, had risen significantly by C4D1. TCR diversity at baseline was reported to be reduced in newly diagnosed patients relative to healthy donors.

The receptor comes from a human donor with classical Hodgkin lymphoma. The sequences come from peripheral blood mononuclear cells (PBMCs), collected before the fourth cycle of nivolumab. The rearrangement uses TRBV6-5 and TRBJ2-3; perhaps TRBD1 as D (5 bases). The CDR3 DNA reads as TGTGCCAGCAGTCAGGGCCTAAGCACAGATACGCAGTATTTT. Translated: CASSQGLSTDTQYF.